The next 14 T cell receptor beta chains were all read from a single sample in a study of T-cell memory formation after mild COVID-19. TCRdb itself ran the 5' RACE reads through MiXCR, one entry per CDR3 protein. The sample lists 550,000 to 600,000 distinct CDR3 sequences; approximately 15% were seen once. Sequencing input: PBMCs or a T cell subset sorted from them (not recorded which). Receptor source: an adult woman who had mild COVID-19 (a few samples of this study predate the infection). Cell type and time point are not known.

The chain employs TRBV15 and TRBJ1-1, with D possibly matching TRBD1 (6 bases). CDR1 and CDR2 from the germline V gene are LNHNV and YYDKDF (reference sequence). The CDR3 is 16 residues long. The V and J ends lost 1 base and 4 bases respectively, with 16 bases between them. Here the CDR3 DNA reads TGTGCCACCAGCAGAGGCAGGGGCCTAAGGAGCACTGAAGCTTTCTTT. Protein product: CATSRGRGLRSTEAFF.

This clonotype was seen more than once but under ten times. The V gene is TRBV5-5, the J gene TRBJ1-4; weak D call: TRBD1 (6 bases). The V gene's germline CDR1 is SGHKS and CDR2 YYEKEE (reference sequence). The V end was cut by 2 bases, the J end by 3 bases, with 8 bases between. This CDR3 is built from 14 residues. The CDR3 region has the DNA TGTGCCAGCAGCTTTGGACAGCCTAATGAAAAACTGTTTTTT. Residues: CASSFGQPNEKLFF.

This chain joins TRBV9 and TRBJ1-1; perhaps TRBD1 as D (6 bases). CDR1 is SGDLS and CDR2 is YYNGEE in the germline V gene. The CDR3 covers 14 residues. V was pared by 3 bases and J by 0 bases, with 9 bases between. CDR3 sequence: CASSADRLNTEAFF. The CDR3 DNA sequence: TGTGCCAGCAGCGCGGACAGACTGAACACTGAAGCTTTCTTT.

In this sample, this clonotype turned up a few times. V usage is TRBV7-2 and J usage is TRBJ2-7; D is unclear. The V gene's germline CDR1 is SGHTA and CDR2 FQGNSA. Trimming stripped 1 base from V and 6 bases from J, with 10 bases between. The length of the CDR3 is 13 residues. DNA of the CDR3: TGTGCCAGCAGCTTAGAAATCTGGCGCGAGCAGTACTTC. It yields the protein CASSLEIWREQYF.

The chain links TRBV2 to TRBJ2-5; D unresolved. V was clipped by 5 bases and J by 0 bases, with 10 bases between them. Germline-derived CDR1 and CDR2 are SNHLY and FYNNEI. CDR3 length: 14 residues. CDR3 in amino acids: CASSLLQYQETQYF. CDR3 sequence (DNA): TGTGCCAGCAGTCTCCTCCAGTACCAAGAGACCCAGTACTTC.

In its sample, this clonotype was seen many times. The CDR3 here is CASSLSGLLITGNTIYF. CDR3 sequence (DNA): TGTGCCAGCAGCTTAAGTGGGCTCTTGATAACTGGAAACACCATATATTTT. The chain links TRBV7-3 to TRBJ1-3; D ambiguous. CDR3 length: 17 amino acids. V dropped 1 base and J dropped 2 bases, with 15 bases sitting between them. Germline-derived CDR1 and CDR2 are SGHTA and FQGTGA.

The rearrangement links TRBV4-1 to TRBJ2-4; D remains ambiguous. The V end was cut by 0 bases, the J end by 13 bases, with 16 bases between. The CDR3 runs to 14 residues. Germline V gives CDR1 MGHRA, CDR2 YSYEKL. The CDR3 bases are TGCGCCAGCAGCCAAGATCCCGCTGCTACATCCCAGTACTTC. Translated, it gives CASSQDPAATSQYF.

This rearrangement joins TRBV27 to TRBJ1-2; 10 nucleotides align to TRBD1. The CDR3 consists of 14 residues. After removal of 5 bases from V and 5 bases from J, the junction contained 5 bases not matched to a gene. Germline CDR1 reads MNHEY; CDR2 reads SMNVEV (reference sequence). The CDR3 region is CASSPGQGTYGYTF. The CDR3 DNA reads TGTGCCAGCAGTCCGGGACAGGGGACTTATGGCTACACCTTC.

J is TRBJ2-7 and V is TRBV4-1; 7 positions match TRBD1. This CDR3 has 14 residues. Germline loops: CDR1 MGHRA, CDR2 YSYEKL. Trimming at V came to 8 bases and at J to 1 base, leaving 8 bases not matched to a gene. CDR3 residues: CASAQGVGSYEQYF. CDR3 DNA sequence: TGCGCCAGCGCCCAGGGGGTTGGATCCTACGAGCAGTACTTC.

This clonotype appeared a few times. The V gene is TRBV7-9, the J gene TRBJ2-5; 10 bases fit TRBD2. The CDR3 loop spans 20 amino acids. Unmatched junction bases numbered 15, after V lost 2 bases and J lost 0 bases. Germline V gives CDR1 SEHNR, CDR2 FQNEAQ (reference sequence). The CDR3 is CASSLRVVLAGAQDQETQYF. In DNA form, the CDR3 reads TGTGCCAGCAGCTTAAGGGTCGTTCTAGCGGGAGCTCAAGACCAAGAGACCCAGTACTTC.

This clonotype came up many times. The chain recombines TRBV7-3 with TRBJ2-3; 8 bases are shared with TRBD2. Per germline, CDR1 SGHTA and CDR2 FQGTGA. This CDR3 is built from 15 residues. V shed 2 bases and J 4 bases; nucleotides not matched to a gene: 5. CDR3 region: CASSLDGRAADTQYF. DNA of the CDR3: TGTGCCAGCAGCTTAGACGGGAGGGCCGCAGATACGCAGTATTTT.

The CDR3 region has the DNA TGTGCCAGCAGTTTAGGGTCCTCGGGGGAGCTGTTTTTT. This sequence encodes CASSLGSSGELFF. The chain is built from TRBV12-3 or TRBV12-4 and TRBJ2-2; D remains unclear. The CDR3 length is 13 residues. V lost 1 base to trimming and J lost 8 bases, with 8 bases between them.

Only a few counts were recorded for this clonotype. The chain employs TRBV6-6 and TRBJ1-2, with 9 bases fitting TRBD1. After removal of 4 bases from V and 6 bases from J, the junction contained 9 bases not matched to a gene. In germline, CDR1 is MNHNY, CDR2 SVGAGI (reference sequence). The CDR3 contains 15 residues. DNA of the CDR3: TGTGCCAGCAGTTCCCCCGGGACAGGGATCAATGGCTACACCTTC. Residues: CASSSPGTGINGYTF.

V and J are TRBV2 and TRBJ2-2; 9 bases line up with TRBD2. Germline V gene data show CDR1 as SNHLY and CDR2 as FYNNEI. The CDR3 is 14 residues long. The ends lost 5 bases at V and 5 bases at J; junction bases unmatched: 3. The CDR3 coding sequence is TGTGCCAGCAGTATAGCGGGAGTGACCGGGGAGCTGTTTTTT. Translated: CASSIAGVTGELFF.